This T cell receptor beta chain was captured in a study of OX40 agonist ivuxolimab in advanced cancers. Study-level background: Dose-escalation cases comprised hepatocellular carcinoma, melanoma, renal cell or head and neck cancer. A history of anti-PD-1, anti-PD-L1 or anti-CTLA-4 therapy was acceptable, and approximately 39% had some. General study findings and limits: Normalized T-cell clonal expansion was also low in some nonresponders.

To note about this clone: What it binds is not known.

People who had autoimmune disease history or systemic immunosuppression were excluded. CDR1 and CDR2 (germline): SGHRS, YFSETQ. The V end lost 1 base, the J end lost 0 bases, and 7 bases lay between the germline ends. The CDR3 covers 14 residues. TCRdb's copy holds only in-frame clones and misses some; the assay was immunoSEQ multiplex PCR. In the table there are about 80,000 clones, around 94% of which are singletons. The receptor's source is an adult with an advanced solid tumor such as melanoma, head and neck, liver or kidney cancer. This specimen consisted of CD4+ or CD8+ T cells sorted from blood, obtained in a trial of the OX40 agonist ivuxolimab. The chain joins TRBV5-1 to TRBJ1-1; no reliable D call. CDR3 DNA sequence: TGCGCCAGCAGCTTGTATTCCGTGAACACTGAAGCTTTCTTT. Translation gives CASSLYSVNTEAFF.